This T cell receptor beta chain was documented in a study of T cell repertoires in cytomegalovirus infection. A note on this clonotype: Its antigen is not identified.

TCRdb reprocessed the reads with MiXCR, giving one entry per CDR3 protein. The data hold some 920,000 distinct CDR3 sequences, with around 30% observed a single time. Looked up from germline, CDR1 is SGHDN and CDR2 is FVKESK. V was trimmed by 6 bases and J by 1 base, leaving 13 bases between them. The CDR3 runs to 15 residues. Study outcomes and limitations: What dominated the ex vivo response were HLA-C-restricted CMV-specific TCR beta clonotypes.

This chain connects TRBV14 to TRBJ2-1; D possibly corresponds to TRBD2 (6 bases). The sequences come from cultured CD8+ T cells from PBMCs, collected from culture after CMV antigen stimulation. The source is a human donor in good health (CMV status not recorded). Some clones in this sample may be carry-over from other donors' samples. The CDR3 bases are TGTGCCAGCAGTCGGGACTTCAGGTCCTACAATGAGCAGTTCTTC. Translated, it gives CASSRDFRSYNEQFF.